This T cell receptor beta chain came from a study of breast tumors, draining lymph nodes, adjacent tissues. Study-wide results and caveats: Data only fit, rather than demonstrated, lymph node origin of most tumor T cells. Compared with lymph nodes, tumors were less diverse; compared with nontumor tissue, more. Luminal-like breast cancer showed significantly greater tumor-nontumor repertoire similarity than basal-like breast cancer did. Data fit most tumor T cells coming from lymph node, expanding in tumor.

Axillary draining lymph nodes of breast cancer patients supplied the node samples. The V segment lost 4 bases and the J segment 5 bases; nucleotides outside the gene matches: 8. In germline, CDR1 is SGHRS, CDR2 YFSETQ. The CDR3 covers 14 residues. TCRdb re-called the multiplex PCR reads with MiXCR, one entry per CDR3 protein. The profile covers roughly 100,000 distinct CDR3 sequences, with more than 25% appearing a single time and about 6% taken by the ten largest. At least ten counts were recorded for this clonotype. Its specificity is not known. The sequence was obtained from a female donor with breast cancer. Some clones in this sample may be carry-over from other donors' samples. The source material was axillary lymph node tissue. The genes are TRBV5-1 and TRBJ2-5, with 7 bases aligning to TRBD1. The CDR3: CASSLRGGQETQYF. CDR3 nucleotide sequence: TGCGCCAGCAGCCTTAGAGGGGGCCAGGAGACCCAGTACTTC.